This T cell receptor (beta chain) is drawn from a study of blood T cell repertoires in COVID-19. Data came from immunoSEQ multiplex PCR; TCRdb stores just in-frame clones and leaves some out. Here the sample spans approximately 210,000 clones, approximately 90% being singletons. Trimming removed 0 bases from V and 2 bases from J; junction bases left unmatched: 3. The CDR3 has 15 residues. Germline-derived CDR1 and CDR2 are SGHRS and YFSETQ. The receptor's source is a young man with acute or convalescent COVID-19. The rearrangement joins TRBV5-1 to TRBJ2-7; 9 bases are a match to TRBD1. Sequenced input: peripheral blood. DNA for the CDR3: TGCGCCAGCAGCTTGGCCGGGACAGGGCCCTACGAGCAGTACTTC. Translation: CASSLAGTGPYEQYF. The entire variable domain, with the rest obtained from reference TRBV5-1 and TRBJ2-7, is as follows: KAGVTQTPRYLIKTRGQQVTLSCSPISGHRSVSWYQQTPGQGLQFLFEYFSETQRNKGNFPGRFSGRQFSNSRSEMNVSTLELGDSALYLCASSLAGTGPYEQYFGPGTRLTVT.